Listed below are T cell receptor beta chains from one sample, sequenced in a study of shared clonotypes between healthy human individuals. Clones were sequenced by immunoSEQ multiplex PCR, and TCRdb holds only the in-frame ones, with some missing. The top ten clones hold roughly an eighth of a sample with around 480,000 clones, 75% to 80% of them seen once. The sequenced sample was PBMCs. These TCRs come from a woman aged 40 to 50 in good health. Some clones in this sample may be carry-over from other donors' samples. The CDR3 runs from the conserved cysteine through the conserved F or W. A D gene is named only where the DNA matches it firmly. Rows may omit the clone size; those that give it use once, few, many or a size class.

J gene: TRBJ1-2
V gene: TRBV15
clone size: .
D gene: .
CDR3 protein: CATALNGYEDGYTF
CDR3 DNA: TGTGCCACCGCACTGAATGGGTACGAGGATGGCTACACCTTC

J gene: TRBJ1-2
V gene: TRBV25-1
clone size: once
D gene: TRBD1
CDR3 protein: CASSEGGTGDYGYTF
CDR3 DNA: TGTGCCAGCAGTGAAGGAGGAACAGGGGACTATGGCTACACCTTC

J gene: TRBJ2-2
V gene: TRBV11-2
clone size: .
D gene: .
CDR3 protein: CASSLRRHTGELFF
CDR3 DNA: TGTGCCAGCAGCTTAAGGCGGCACACCGGGGAGCTGTTTTTT

J gene: TRBJ2-5
V gene: TRBV5-6
clone size: .
D gene: .
CDR3 protein: CASSQDLAQGTQYF
CDR3 DNA: TGTGCCAGCAGCCAAGACTTAGCCCAAGGGACCCAGTACTTC

J gene: TRBJ1-1
V gene: TRBV19
clone size: .
D gene: TRBD1
CDR3 protein: CASSINRGRTEAFF
CDR3 DNA: TGTGCCAGTAGTATAAACAGGGGGCGAACTGAAGCTTTCTTT

J gene: TRBJ2-2
V gene: TRBV10-1
clone size: .
D gene: TRBD2
CDR3 protein: CASSESTSGRSDTGELFF
CDR3 DNA: TGCGCCAGCAGTGAGTCCACTAGCGGGAGGTCCGACACCGGGGAGCTGTTTTTT

J gene: TRBJ2-3
V gene: TRBV29-1
clone size: .
D gene: .
CDR3 protein: CSVEDHRGGSPDTQYF
CDR3 DNA: TGCAGCGTTGAAGATCACCGTGGGGGGAGCCCAGATACGCAGTATTTT

J gene: TRBJ2-7
V gene: TRBV6-6
clone size: .
D gene: TRBD2
CDR3 protein: CASSYPGLGADEQYF
CDR3 DNA: TGTGCCAGCAGTTACCCCGGACTAGGGGCTGACGAGCAGTACTTC

J gene: TRBJ2-3
V gene: TRBV28
clone size: .
D gene: .
CDR3 protein: CASSLRGRHSDTQYF
CDR3 DNA: TGTGCCAGCAGTTTAAGGGGGAGGCATTCAGATACGCAGTATTTT

J gene: TRBJ1-2
V gene: TRBV19
clone size: few
D gene: .
CDR3 protein: CASSKGVGDGGYTF
CDR3 DNA: TGTGCCAGTAGTAAGGGCGTAGGGGATGGTGGCTACACCTTC

J gene: TRBJ2-5
V gene: TRBV18
clone size: .
D gene: .
CDR3 protein: CASSPIGGETQYF
CDR3 DNA: TGTGCCAGCTCACCGATAGGGGGAGAGACCCAGTACTTC

J gene: TRBJ2-7
V gene: TRBV5-4
clone size: .
D gene: .
CDR3 protein: CASSLFSYEQYF
CDR3 DNA: TGTGCCAGCAGCTTGTTTTCCTACGAGCAGTACTTC

J gene: TRBJ2-5
V gene: TRBV7-9
clone size: .
D gene: TRBD2
CDR3 protein: CASSLGTSGETQYF
CDR3 DNA: TGTGCCAGCAGCTTAGGGACTAGCGGGGAGACCCAGTACTTC

J gene: TRBJ2-1
V gene: TRBV6-5
clone size: .
D gene: TRBD2
CDR3 protein: CASSTGTRDNEQFF
CDR3 DNA: TGTGCCAGCAGTACAGGGACTAGGGACAATGAGCAGTTCTTC

J gene: TRBJ2-4
V gene: TRBV27
clone size: .
D gene: .
CDR3 protein: CASNTLSGIQYF
CDR3 DNA: TGTGCCAGCAACACACTGTCGGGCATTCAGTACTTC

J gene: TRBJ2-1
V gene: TRBV5-6
clone size: .
D gene: TRBD2
CDR3 protein: CASSFAGRGYNEQFF
CDR3 DNA: TGTGCCAGCAGCTTCGCCGGGAGGGGATACAATGAGCAGTTCTTC

J gene: TRBJ1-1
V gene: TRBV6-1
clone size: few
D gene: .
CDR3 protein: CASRVLNTEAFF
CDR3 DNA: TGTGCCAGCAGGGTCTTGAACACTGAAGCTTTCTTT

J gene: TRBJ2-1
V gene: TRBV4-2
clone size: many
D gene: .
CDR3 protein: CASSHNLEDNEQFF
CDR3 DNA: TGTGCCAGCAGCCATAATCTAGAGGACAATGAGCAGTTCTTC

J gene: TRBJ1-2
V gene: TRBV21-1
clone size: .
D gene: .
CDR3 protein: CASSKEETGMGHGYTF
CDR3 DNA: TGTGCCAGCAGCAAAGAGGAGACAGGAATGGGGCATGGCTACACCTTC

J gene: TRBJ2-5
V gene: TRBV28
clone size: once
D gene: .
CDR3 protein: CASSALTAVGAQYF
CDR3 DNA: TGTGCCAGCAGTGCTTTGACAGCTGTCGGGGCCCAGTACTTC